Sequencing of this T cell receptor (beta chain) was carried out in a study of T cell responses to AZD1222 COVID-19 vaccine (dated by TCRdb to the early 2020s). The study in broad terms: Because spike-specific TCR depth and breadth did not differ between the two schedules, AZD1222 recipients who got a second dose at roughly 4 weeks were pooled with those who got a second dose at roughly 12 weeks. TCR sequencing covered more than 230 trial participants: roughly 200 given two doses of AZD1222 and 26 given two doses of MenACWY control vaccine. Trial participants were enrolled into age subgroups of 18-55, 56-69 and 70-plus years, which contained approximately 150, 28 and 58 TCR-sequenced participants, respectively. Study-level results and caveats: CD4 TCRs associated with the vaccine covered the entire spike protein, and the dominant responses were in regions 160-218 and 743-854. Spike-specific TCR breadth and depth rose significantly after two AZD1222 doses compared with day 0 and with MenACWY recipients. Participants were mostly white British, with more females than males. The authors suggested clonal diversity may have been underestimated. The 56-69-year group was small, and its depth increase did not reach significance, likely because of low power. Reportedly, close to half of the unique spike-specific TCRs recognized epitopes lying outside the regions that are mutated in the B.1.351 and B.1.1.7 variants. Because no day 14 peak-response samples were available, repertoires were characterized only after the peak T cell response. Conclusions about previously exposed vaccinees were limited because only a handful of AZD1222 recipients were SARS-CoV-2 seropositive at baseline.

The CDR3 regions of human TCRbeta chains were analyzed by immunosequencing. Processing in the source paper ran as follows. TCRs in the repertoires were compared against a reference library of SARS-CoV-2-specific TCRs that had been generated with the MIRA antigen-specificity platform. Breadth meant the fraction of unique TCRs that were SARS-CoV-2-associated, whereas depth meant the fraction of total T cells that were SARS-CoV-2-associated. Using the MIRA data, each spike-specific TCR was assigned both to the spike region to which the TCR was reactive and to a CD4 or CD8 class. Log10-transformed breadth and depth values were compared by one-way ANOVA with Sidak's multiple comparisons tests. Imported from immuneACCESS, the table was reduced by TCRdb to in-frame sequences with V and J called. These copies leave out some clones; in studies compared against another copy, an unresolved V gene accounts for under half, and the cause of the remainder is not known. V and J calls and clone size are as listed in that table; D and trimming were resolved from the DNA. For this sample there are some 150,000 clones; 90% appear just once. 1.5% to 2% of the sample is in the top ten clones.

The time point label on this specimen signifies: baseline before first vaccination. Vaccinee samples were obtained from the UK trials COV001 and COV002, which included a single-blind randomized controlled phase 2/3 trial of AZD1222 (ChAdOx1 nCoV-19) in healthy adults. Trial participant PBMC samples were collected at day 0 and day 28 after the second dose for TCRbeta chain sequencing. V and J are truncated by 7 bases and 1 base respectively, leaving an intervening sequence of 12 bases. The CDR1 and CDR2 encoded by the germline V gene (reference sequence) are SGHAT and FQDESV. Measured from the cysteine to the phenylalanine, the CDR3 is 14 residues long. The DNA shown is the 42-base CDR3, in frame from base 1. About this clone itself: Its binding antigen is unknown. The input lacks base qualities; no much larger clone sits a single base away.

This chain is built from TRBV11-1 and TRBJ2-3; tentative D gene TRBD1, with 5 bases matching. The sequences come from peripheral blood, collected on day 0 of AZD1222 vaccination. The sequence came from an adult in good health. The CDR3: CASTLGVGTDTQYF. The bases read TGTGCCAGCACTCTAGGGGTCGGCACAGATACGCAGTATTTT.